This T cell receptor (beta chain) came from a study of cytomegalovirus exposure and HLA in healthy donors. Study-wide context: The study placed 80% to 85% of its 350 to 450 genotyped donors in the Caucasian-associated ancestry cluster.

Regarding this clone: What it binds is not known.

Vbeta (60) and Jbeta (13) primers were used in the PCR. The repertoire was sequenced with immunoSEQ multiplex PCR; TCRdb's copy has only in-frame clones and lacks some. Seen in this sample are approximately 110,000 clones; the ten most common clones hold 2.5% to 3%. The CDR3 extends over 13 amino acids. J was trimmed by 7 bases and V by 3 bases; bases with no gene match: 5. Germline V lookup: CDR1 SGHRS, CDR2 YFSETQ. It was healthy bone marrow donors who served as donors. Study-wide points: Because they were indistinguishable, some V segments, including TRBV6-2 and TRBV6-3, were excluded.

This TCR was sampled from a man aged 30-40 years in good health and CMV-seronegative. The specimen was PBMCs. The rearrangement links TRBV5-1 to TRBJ1-2; TRBD1 matches at 8 bases. Here the CDR3 DNA reads TGCGCCAGCAGCTGGGGACAGGACGCTGGCTACACCTTC. Protein sequence: CASSWGQDAGYTF.